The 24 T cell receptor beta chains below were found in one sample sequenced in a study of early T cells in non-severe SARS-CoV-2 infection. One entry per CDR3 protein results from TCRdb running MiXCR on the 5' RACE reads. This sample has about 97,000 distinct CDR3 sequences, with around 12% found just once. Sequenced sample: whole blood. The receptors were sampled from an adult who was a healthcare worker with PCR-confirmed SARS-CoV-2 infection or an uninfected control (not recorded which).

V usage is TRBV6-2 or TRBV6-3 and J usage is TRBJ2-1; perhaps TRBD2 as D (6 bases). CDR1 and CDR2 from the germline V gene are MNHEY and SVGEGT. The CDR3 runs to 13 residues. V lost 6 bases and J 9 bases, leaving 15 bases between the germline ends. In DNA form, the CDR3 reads TGTGCCAGCAGCGACCCCCTAGCGCGTGAGCAGTTCTTC. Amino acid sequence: CASSDPLAREQFF.

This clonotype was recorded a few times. DNA of the CDR3: TGTGCCAGCAGTTCTTTGGACGGGGGGGACCATCAGCCCCAGCATTTT. Translation: CASSSLDGGDHQPQHF. The chain links TRBV28 to TRBJ1-5; D perhaps matches TRBD1 (5 bases). Trimming cost V 4 bases and J 5 bases, with 18 bases left between them. Germline V gene data show CDR1 as MDHEN and CDR2 as SYDVKM. This CDR3 comprises 16 residues.

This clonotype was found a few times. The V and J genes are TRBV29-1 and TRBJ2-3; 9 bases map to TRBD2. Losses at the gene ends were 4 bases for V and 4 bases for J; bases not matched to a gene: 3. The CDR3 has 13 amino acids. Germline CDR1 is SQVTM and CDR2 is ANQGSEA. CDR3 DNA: TGCAGCGTTGGACTAGCGGCTTCAGATACGCAGTATTTT. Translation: CSVGLAASDTQYF.

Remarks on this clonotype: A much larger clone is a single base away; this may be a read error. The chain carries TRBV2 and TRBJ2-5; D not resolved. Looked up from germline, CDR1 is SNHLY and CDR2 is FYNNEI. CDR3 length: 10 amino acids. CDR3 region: CASSPETRYF. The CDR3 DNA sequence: TGTGCCAGCAGTCCAGAGACCCGGTACTTC.

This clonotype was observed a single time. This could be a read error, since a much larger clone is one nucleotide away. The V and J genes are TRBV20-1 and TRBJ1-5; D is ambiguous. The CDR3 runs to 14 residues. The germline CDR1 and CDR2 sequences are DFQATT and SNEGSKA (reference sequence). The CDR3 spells CSARDLGGNQRQHF. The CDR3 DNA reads TGCAGTGCTAGAGATCTCGGTGGCAATCAGCGCCAGCATTTT.

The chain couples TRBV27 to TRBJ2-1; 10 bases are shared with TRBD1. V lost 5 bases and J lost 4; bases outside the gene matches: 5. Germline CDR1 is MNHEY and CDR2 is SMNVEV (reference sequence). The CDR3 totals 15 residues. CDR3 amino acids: CASSARDRGYNEQFF. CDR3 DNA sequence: TGTGCCAGCAGTGCCCGGGACAGGGGTTACAATGAGCAGTTCTTC.

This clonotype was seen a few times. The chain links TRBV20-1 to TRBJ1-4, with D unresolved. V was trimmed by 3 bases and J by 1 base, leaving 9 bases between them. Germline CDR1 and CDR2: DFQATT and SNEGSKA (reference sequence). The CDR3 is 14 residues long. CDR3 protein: CSASLHGTNEKLFF. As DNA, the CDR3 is TGCAGTGCTAGCCTCCACGGAACTAATGAAAAACTGTTTTTT.

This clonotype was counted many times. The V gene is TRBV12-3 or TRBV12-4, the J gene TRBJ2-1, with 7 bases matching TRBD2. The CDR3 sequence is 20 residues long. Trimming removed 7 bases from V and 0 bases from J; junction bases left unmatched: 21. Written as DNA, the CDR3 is TGTGCCAGCAAGTTCCGGGCGGGACTATTATCCATCAGCTCCTACAATGAGCAGTTCTTC. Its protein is CASKFRAGLLSISSYNEQFF.

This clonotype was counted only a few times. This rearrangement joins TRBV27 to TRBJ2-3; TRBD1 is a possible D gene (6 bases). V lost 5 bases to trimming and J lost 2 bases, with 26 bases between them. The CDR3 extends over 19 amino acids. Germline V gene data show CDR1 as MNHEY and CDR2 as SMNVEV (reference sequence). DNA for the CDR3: TGTGCCAGCAGTCCCCTTATGGCCTACCTAGCAGGGGTCACAGATACGCAGTATTTT. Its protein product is CASSPLMAYLAGVTDTQYF.

CDR3 region: CASSSTGQPQHF. The CDR3 DNA reads as TGTGCCAGCAGTTCCACGGGGCAGCCCCAGCATTTT. The rearrangement uses TRBV28 and TRBJ1-5, with unresolved D. The germline V gene encodes CDR1 MDHEN and CDR2 SYDVKM. The CDR3 totals 12 residues. The V end lost 4 bases, the J end lost 7 bases, and 8 bases lay between the germline ends.

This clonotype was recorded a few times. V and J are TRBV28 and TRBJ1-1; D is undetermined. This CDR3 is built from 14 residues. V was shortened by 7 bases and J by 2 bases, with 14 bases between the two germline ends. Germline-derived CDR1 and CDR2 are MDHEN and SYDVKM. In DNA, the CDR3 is TGTGCCAGCATGCCCGCGGGAATCAACACTGAAGCTTTCTTT. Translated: CASMPAGINTEAFF.

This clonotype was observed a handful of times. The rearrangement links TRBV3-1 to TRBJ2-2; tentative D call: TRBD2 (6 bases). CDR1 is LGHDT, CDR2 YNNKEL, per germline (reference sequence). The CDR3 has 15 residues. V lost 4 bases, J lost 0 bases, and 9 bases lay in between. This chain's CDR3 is CASSLAATNTGELFF. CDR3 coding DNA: TGTGCCAGCAGCCTAGCGGCGACGAACACCGGGGAGCTGTTTTTT.

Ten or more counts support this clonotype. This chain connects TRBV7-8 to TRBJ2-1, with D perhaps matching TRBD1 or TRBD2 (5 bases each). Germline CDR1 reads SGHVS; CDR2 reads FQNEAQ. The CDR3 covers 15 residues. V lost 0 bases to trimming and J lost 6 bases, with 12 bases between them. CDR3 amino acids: CASSLAYGTSNEQFF. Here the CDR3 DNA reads TGTGCCAGCAGCTTAGCATACGGGACCAGCAATGAGCAGTTCTTC.

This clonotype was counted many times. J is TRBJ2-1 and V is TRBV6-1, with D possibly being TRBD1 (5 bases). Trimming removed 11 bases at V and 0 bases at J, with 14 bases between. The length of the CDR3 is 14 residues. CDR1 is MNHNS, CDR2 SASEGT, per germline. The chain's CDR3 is CAGAGLGSYNEQFF. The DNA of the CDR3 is TGTGCCGGGGCAGGGCTCGGCTCCTACAATGAGCAGTTCTTC.

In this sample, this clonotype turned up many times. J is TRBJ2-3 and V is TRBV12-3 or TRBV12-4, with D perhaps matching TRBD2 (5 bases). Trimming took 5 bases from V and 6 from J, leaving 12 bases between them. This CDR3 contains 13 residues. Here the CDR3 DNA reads TGTGCCAGCAGTCAACTAGATCGGGATACGCAGTATTTT. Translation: CASSQLDRDTQYF.

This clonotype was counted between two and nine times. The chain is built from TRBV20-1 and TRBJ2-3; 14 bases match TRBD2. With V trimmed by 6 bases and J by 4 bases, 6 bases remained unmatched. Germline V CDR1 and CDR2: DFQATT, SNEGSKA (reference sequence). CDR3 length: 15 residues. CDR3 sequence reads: CSAMRLAGGPDTQYF. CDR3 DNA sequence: TGCAGTGCCATGCGACTAGCGGGAGGGCCAGATACGCAGTATTTT.

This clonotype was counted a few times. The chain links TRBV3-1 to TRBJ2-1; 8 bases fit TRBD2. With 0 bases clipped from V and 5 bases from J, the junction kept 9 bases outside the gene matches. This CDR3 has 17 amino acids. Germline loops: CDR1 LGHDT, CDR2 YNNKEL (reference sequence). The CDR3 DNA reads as TGTGCCAGCAGCCAAGATAGGGCTAGCGGGTATGACAATGAGCAGTTCTTC. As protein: CASSQDRASGYDNEQFF.

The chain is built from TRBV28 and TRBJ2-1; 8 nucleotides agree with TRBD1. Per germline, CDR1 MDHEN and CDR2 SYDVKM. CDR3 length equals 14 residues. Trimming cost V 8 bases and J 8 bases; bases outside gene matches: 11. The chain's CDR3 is CASGGQAGGHEQFF. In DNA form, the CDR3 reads TGTGCCAGCGGGGGACAGGCCGGGGGTCATGAGCAGTTCTTC.

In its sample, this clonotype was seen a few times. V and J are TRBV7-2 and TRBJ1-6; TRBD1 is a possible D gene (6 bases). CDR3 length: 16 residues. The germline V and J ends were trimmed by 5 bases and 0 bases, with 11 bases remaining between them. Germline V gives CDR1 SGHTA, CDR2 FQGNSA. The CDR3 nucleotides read TGTGCCAGCAGCCCGAAAGGGGGCTCCTATAATTCACCCCTCCACTTT. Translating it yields CASSPKGGSYNSPLHF.

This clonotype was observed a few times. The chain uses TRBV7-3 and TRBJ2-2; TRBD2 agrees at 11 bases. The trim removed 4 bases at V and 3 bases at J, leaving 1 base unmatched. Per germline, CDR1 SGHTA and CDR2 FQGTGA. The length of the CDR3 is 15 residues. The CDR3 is CASSYSGRDTGELFF. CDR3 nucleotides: TGTGCCAGCAGCTATAGCGGGAGGGACACCGGGGAGCTGTTTTTT.

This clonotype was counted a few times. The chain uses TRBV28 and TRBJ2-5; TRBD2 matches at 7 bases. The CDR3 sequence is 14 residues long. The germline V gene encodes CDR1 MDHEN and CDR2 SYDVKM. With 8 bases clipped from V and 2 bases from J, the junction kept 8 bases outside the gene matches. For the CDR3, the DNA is TGTGCCAGCGCCACTAGCGCCATTCAAGAGACCCAGTACTTC. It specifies CASATSAIQETQYF.

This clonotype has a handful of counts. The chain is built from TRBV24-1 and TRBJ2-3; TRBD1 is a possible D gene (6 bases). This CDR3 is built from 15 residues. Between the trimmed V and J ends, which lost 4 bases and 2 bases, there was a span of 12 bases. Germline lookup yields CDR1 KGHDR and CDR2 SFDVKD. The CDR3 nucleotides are TGTGCCACCAGTGACGTACAGGGCCTCACAGATACGCAGTATTTT. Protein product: CATSDVQGLTDTQYF.

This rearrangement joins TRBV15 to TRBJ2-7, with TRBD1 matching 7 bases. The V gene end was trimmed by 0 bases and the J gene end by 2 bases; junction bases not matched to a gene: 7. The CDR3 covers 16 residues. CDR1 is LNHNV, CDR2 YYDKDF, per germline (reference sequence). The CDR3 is CATSRDRAGGTYEQYF. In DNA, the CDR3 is TGTGCCACCAGCAGAGATCGGGCAGGGGGAACCTACGAGCAGTACTTC.

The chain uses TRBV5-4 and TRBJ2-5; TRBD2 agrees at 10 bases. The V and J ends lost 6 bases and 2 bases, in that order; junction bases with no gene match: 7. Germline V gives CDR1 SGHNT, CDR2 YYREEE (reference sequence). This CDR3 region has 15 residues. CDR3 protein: CASTERTSGQETQYF. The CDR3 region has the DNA TGTGCCAGCACCGAGAGGACTAGCGGACAAGAGACCCAGTACTTC.